Here is one TCR beta chain with its context. Germline loops: CDR1 KGHDR, CDR2 SFDVKD. V was cut by 1 base and J by 4 bases, with 11 bases left in between. The CDR3 consists of 15 residues. This sample is drawn from a study of T cells in Graves' hyperthyroidism and ophthalmopathy. Template material for amplifying TCR beta CDR3 regions consisted of RNA transcripts. First-round RT-PCR targeting the TCR CDR3 was performed with the HTBI primer set. TCRdb re-called the multiplex PCR reads with MiXCR, one entry per CDR3 protein. The table includes roughly 580,000 distinct CDR3 sequences, approximately 13% detected once.

V gene TRBV24-1 combines with J gene TRBJ2-3, with a weak D call TRBD1 (5 bases). The sequencing sample was made of blood. The sequence came from a woman aged 30 to 39 with Graves' hyperthyroidism that later progressed to Graves' ophthalmopathy. In DNA, the CDR3 is TGTGCCACCAGTGATTTATTCCAGGGTTCAGATACGCAGTATTTT. It yields the protein CATSDLFQGSDTQYF.